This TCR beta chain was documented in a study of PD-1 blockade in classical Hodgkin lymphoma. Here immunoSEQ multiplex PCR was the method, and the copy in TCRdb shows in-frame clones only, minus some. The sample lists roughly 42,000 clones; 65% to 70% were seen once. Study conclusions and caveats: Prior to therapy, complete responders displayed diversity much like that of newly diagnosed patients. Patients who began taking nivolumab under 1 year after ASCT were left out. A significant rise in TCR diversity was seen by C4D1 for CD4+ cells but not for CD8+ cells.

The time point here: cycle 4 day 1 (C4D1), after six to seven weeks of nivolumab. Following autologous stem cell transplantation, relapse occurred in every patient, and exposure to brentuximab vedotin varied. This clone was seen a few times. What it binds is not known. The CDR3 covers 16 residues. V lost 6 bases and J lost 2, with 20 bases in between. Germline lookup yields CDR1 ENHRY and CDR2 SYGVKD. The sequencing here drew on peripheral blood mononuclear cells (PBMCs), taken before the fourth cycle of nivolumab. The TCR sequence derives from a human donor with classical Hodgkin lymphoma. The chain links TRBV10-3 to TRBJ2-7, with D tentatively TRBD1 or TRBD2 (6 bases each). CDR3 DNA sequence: TGTGCCATCAGCGAAACCCAGGGGAGGTCACCCTACGAGCAGTACTTC. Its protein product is CAISETQGRSPYEQYF.